The 20 T cell receptor beta chains below all came from one sample that was sequenced in a study of T cells after posttransplantation cyclophosphamide. The repertoire was sequenced with immunoSEQ multiplex PCR; TCRdb's copy has only in-frame clones and lacks some. The sample has about 32,000 clones; roughly 89% are singletons. Sequenced material: PBMCs. The receptor source for this set is a woman between 40 and 50 years old with a blood cancer, CMV-positive, and with a related stem cell donor.

The table lists this clone with a count of one. This rearrangement joins TRBV6-1 to TRBJ2-1, with TRBD1 matching 8 bases. CDR1 MNHNS and CDR2 SASEGT come from the germline V gene. The CDR3 sequence is 16 residues long. V lost 3 bases and J lost 10; bases outside the gene matches: 14. The chain's CDR3 is CASSDRLSGGFREQFF. CDR3 nucleotides: TGTGCCAGCAGTGACAGGTTGTCAGGGGGCTTTAGGGAGCAGTTCTTC.

Only a few counts were recorded for this clone. This sequence joins TRBV5-6 and TRBJ1-2; 9 nucleotides align to TRBD1. The CDR3 is 14 amino acids. Germline V lookup: CDR1 SGHDT, CDR2 YYEEEE. Losses at the gene ends were 4 bases for V and 6 bases for J; bases not matched to a gene: 7. The CDR3 region is CASSTGQGSDGYTF. CDR3 in DNA: TGTGCCAGCAGCACGGGACAGGGCTCCGATGGCTACACCTTC.

V usage is TRBV7-8 and J usage is TRBJ2-2; weak D call: TRBD2 (5 bases). The V gene lost 4 bases and the J gene lost 0 bases, with 9 bases spanning the gap. CDR1 and CDR2 (germline): SGHVS, FQNEAQ. This CDR3 has 15 residues. CDR3 sequence reads: CASSSGISNTGELFF. The CDR3 DNA sequence: TGTGCCAGCAGCTCCGGGATTTCGAACACCGGGGAGCTGTTTTTT.

The chain carries TRBV28 and TRBJ2-7; D is unclear. This CDR3 is 12 amino acids long. The germline CDR1 and CDR2 sequences are MDHEN and SYDVKM. V lost 5 bases and J lost 3, with 8 bases in between. CDR3 in DNA: TGTGCCAGCAGTCTGGCCCGCTACGAGCAGTACTTC. Amino acids: CASSLARYEQYF.

This chain uses TRBV4-1 with TRBJ2-4; TRBD1 is a possible D gene (5 bases). This CDR3 comprises 17 residues. V dropped 0 bases and J dropped 3 bases, with 15 bases sitting between them. Germline-derived CDR1 and CDR2 are MGHRA and YSYEKL. The CDR3 nucleotides read TGCGCCAGCAGCCAAGAAGGGGTCCCTACGGTCAAAAACATTCAGTACTTC. This gives the protein CASSQEGVPTVKNIQYF.

This chain links TRBV13 with TRBJ2-1, with 9 bases fitting TRBD2. V lost 5 bases to trimming and J lost 0 bases; unmatched junction nucleotides: 5. The length of the CDR3 is 16 residues. Germline-derived CDR1 and CDR2 are PRHDT and FYEKMQ (reference sequence). DNA for the CDR3: TGTGCCAGCAGCGTATTAGCGGGGGCCTCCTACAATGAGCAGTTCTTC. Translated, it gives CASSVLAGASYNEQFF. Combining the CDR3 with reference TRBV13 and TRBJ2-1 gives the whole variable domain AAGVIQSPRHLIKEKRETATLKCYPIPRHDTVYWYQQGPGQDPQFLISFYEKMQSDKGSIPDRFSAQQFSDYHSELNMSSLELGDSALYFCASSVLAGASYNEQFFGPGTRLTVL.

This clone is a singleton in its sample. The chain has TRBV6-4 and TRBJ1-2, with TRBD1 identical over 9 bases. Trimming removed 3 bases from V and 8 bases from J; junction bases left unmatched: 4. Germline values: CDR1 MRHNA, CDR2 SNTAGT. This CDR3 region has 13 residues. This CDR3 is CASSEGQGTGYTF. Written as DNA, the CDR3 is TGTGCCAGCAGTGAGGGACAGGGTACCGGCTACACCTTC.

V usage is TRBV5-1 and J usage is TRBJ2-2; 7 bases are shared with TRBD1. There are 15 residues in the CDR3. The germline V gene has CDR1 SGHRS and CDR2 YFSETQ. V dropped 4 bases and J dropped 11; count of bases not matched to a gene: 14. The DNA for the CDR3 is TGCGCCAGCAGCCCCCCCTCACGAACAGGGGATGAGCTGTTTTTT. Protein: CASSPPSRTGDELFF. Filled out from reference TRBV5-1 and TRBJ2-2, the complete variable domain reads KAGVTQTPRYLIKTRGQQVTLSCSPISGHRSVSWYQQTPGQGLQFLFEYFSETQRNKGNFPGRFSGRQFSNSRSEMNVSTLELGDSALYLCASSPPSRTGDELFFGEGSRLTVL.

This clone was counted a single time. In DNA form, the CDR3 reads TGTGCCAGCAGCGTAGCGCCAGGGGGAGCGGAAGCTTTCTTT. Protein product: CASSVAPGGAEAFF. The chain recombines TRBV9 with TRBJ1-1; 7 bases agree with TRBD1. With 0 bases clipped from V and 8 bases from J, the junction kept 7 bases outside the gene matches. CDR1 and CDR2 from the germline V gene are SGDLS and YYNGEE. The CDR3 consists of 14 residues.

The V gene is TRBV5-1, the J gene TRBJ2-1; 9 nucleotides agree with TRBD2. Germline CDR1 reads SGHRS; CDR2 reads YFSETQ. The CDR3 has 14 amino acids. V dropped 6 bases and J dropped 8; count of bases not matched to a gene: 9. CDR3 protein: CASTPRGGRDEQFF. CDR3 coding DNA: TGCGCCAGCACCCCGCGGGGGGGTAGGGATGAGCAGTTCTTC.

CDR3 residues: CASSEQGRYGYTF. CDR3 sequence (DNA): TGTGCCAGCAGTGAACAGGGGCGCTATGGCTACACCTTC. The rearrangement joins TRBV6-1 to TRBJ1-2, with D perhaps matching TRBD1 (6 bases). CDR1 and CDR2 from the germline V gene are MNHNS and SASEGT. V was trimmed by 2 bases and J by 4 bases, leaving 8 bases between them. CDR3 length equals 13 residues.

The rearrangement joins TRBV28 to TRBJ1-4, with TRBD1 identical over 8 bases. The germline gives CDR1 MDHEN, CDR2 SYDVKM. V lost 5 bases and J lost 4; bases outside the gene matches: 6. The CDR3 runs to 15 residues. The CDR3 DNA reads as TGTGCCAGCAGTGTCGGACAGGGACTTAATGAAAAACTGTTTTTT. This encodes CASSVGQGLNEKLFF.

The gene calls are TRBV19 and TRBJ1-4; TRBD1 matches at 7 bases. V lost 6 bases and J lost 5; bases outside the gene matches: 6. CDR1 LNHDA and CDR2 SQIVND come from the germline V gene (reference sequence). CDR3 size: 14 residues. The DNA of the CDR3 is TGTGCCAGTAGCTCCGGGACAGTGAATGAAAAACTGTTTTTT. This sequence encodes CASSSGTVNEKLFF. Variable domain in full (rest from reference TRBV19 and TRBJ1-4): DGGITQSPKYLFRKEGQNVTLSCEQNLNHDAMYWYRQDPGQGLRLIYYSQIVNDFQKGDIAEGYSVSREKKESFPLTVTSAQKNPTAFYLCASSSGTVNEKLFFGSGTQLSVL.

The rearrangement links TRBV9 to TRBJ1-5; D possibly corresponds to TRBD1 (5 bases). The CDR3 loop spans 13 amino acids. The germline V gene encodes CDR1 SGDLS and CDR2 YYNGEE. The germline V and J ends were trimmed by 3 bases and 5 bases, with 9 bases remaining between them. The DNA for the CDR3 is TGTGCCAGCAGCGCGACAGAATATCAGCCCCAGCATTTT. It codes for CASSATEYQPQHF.

The V gene is TRBV11-3, the J gene TRBJ2-2; 7 bases match TRBD1. V shed 0 bases and J 0 bases; nucleotides not matched to a gene: 10. The CDR3 runs to 19 residues. Germline V gene lookup returns CDR1 SGHNT and CDR2 YENEEA. CDR3 amino acids: CASSLEGNGRGSNTGELFF. Written as DNA, the CDR3 is TGTGCCAGCAGCTTAGAAGGAAACGGCAGGGGGTCGAACACCGGGGAGCTGTTTTTT.

The chain has TRBV10-3 and TRBJ2-1; 8 nucleotides align to TRBD2. This CDR3 has 15 amino acids. Per germline, CDR1 ENHRY and CDR2 SYGVKD. With V trimmed by 2 bases and J by 4 bases, 4 bases remained unmatched. The CDR3 DNA follows: TGTGCCATCAGTGAGCACAGCGGGGGTTACAATGAGCAGTTCTTC. It encodes CAISEHSGGYNEQFF.

The chain recombines TRBV19 with TRBJ2-1, with 9 bases lining up with TRBD1. Germline trimming cut 5 bases from V and 7 bases from J; bases unmatched to any gene: 9. The germline V gene encodes CDR1 LNHDA and CDR2 SQIVND (reference sequence). This CDR3 has 15 residues. The CDR3 sequence is CASSVRQGGGNEQFF. In DNA form, the CDR3 reads TGTGCCAGTAGTGTTCGACAGGGGGGCGGTAATGAGCAGTTCTTC.

The V gene is TRBV4-1, the J gene TRBJ2-4; perhaps TRBD2 as D (7 bases). Trimming removed 7 bases at V and 9 bases at J, with 19 bases between. CDR1 is MGHRA, CDR2 YSYEKL, per germline. There are 14 residues in the CDR3. CDR3 sequence (DNA): TGCGCCAGCACCCAGGTCGGGGGGCGTGGCATTCAGTACTTC. Encoded protein: CASTQVGGRGIQYF.

The chain combines TRBV5-1 with TRBJ2-3; D possibly corresponds to TRBD1 (6 bases). The CDR3 loop spans 16 amino acids. CDR1 and CDR2 from the germline V gene are SGHRS and YFSETQ. V was cut by 4 bases and J by 7 bases, with 22 bases left in between. The DNA of the CDR3 is TGCGCCAGCAGCCTCGTGGGGGCAAGTCTAATCCATACGCAGTATTTT. It yields the protein CASSLVGASLIHTQYF.

The chain couples TRBV6-1 to TRBJ2-1; 8 bases agree with TRBD2. Germline loops: CDR1 MNHNS, CDR2 SASEGT. V was pared by 0 bases and J by 1 base, with 5 bases of the junction left unmatched. CDR3 length: 17 amino acids. CDR3 DNA sequence: TGTGCCAGCAGTGAAGCGGCAGCGGGGGCGTCCTACAATGAGCAGTTCTTC. It encodes CASSEAAAGASYNEQFF.